This TCR beta chain was captured in a study of siplizumab effects on memory and regulatory T cells (dated by TCRdb to 2018 to 2020). Study-level background: The study looked at the effect of siplizumab, an anti-CD2 antibody, on alloreactive T-cell subsets in allogeneic mixed lymphocyte reactions made from human PBMCs.

On the study overall, not on this receptor specifically: Unstimulated naive T cells appeared to be more diverse than memory T cells, and naive cells seemed to make a substantial contribution to the alloresponse. Because sequences at frequencies below about 10^-5 were poorly captured, only a minor fraction of alloreactive clones could be mapped back to unstimulated subsets. Siplizumab significantly lowered the cumulative frequency of alloreactive sequences that could be traced to unstimulated CD4+ memory T cells. Among mappable alloreactive CD4+ clones, an average Treg-derived fraction of around 71% was observed with siplizumab, compared with 26.9% in control reactions. For roughly 80-97% of proliferating CD4+ or CD8+ clones, no naive or memory phenotype could be assigned. Whether proliferating Tregs from siplizumab cultures actually had suppressive function was not functionally confirmed.

The CDR3 has 11 amino acids, counting the end cysteine and phenylalanine. The DNA shown is the 33-base CDR3, in frame from base 1. The germline V end is reduced by 7 bases and the J end by 8 bases; junction bases left unmatched: 6. From the germline V gene, CDR1 is SQVTM and CDR2 is ANQGSEA. TCRbeta CDR3 sequencing was performed on sorted unstimulated T cells and on proliferating T cells recovered from mixed lymphocyte reactions. Fresh whole blood from approximately 9 HLA-typed healthy donors was used to isolate PBMCs. Concerning this clone itself: Its specific antigen is unknown. Qualities for individual bases were not recorded, and no much larger clone is one base off.

Libraries came from the immunoSEQ multiplex PCR assay. Approximately 100,000 TCR templates per sample were assayed on the deep sequencing platform. Genomic DNA extracted from sorted T cells was the material used for TCRbeta CDR3 sequencing. The original pipeline was this. The R programming language was used for the clonal analysis of the TCRbeta CDR3 data. Alloreactive CD4+ and CD8+ clones were defined by comparing unstimulated samples with post-reaction CFSE-low samples. By matching sequences to the repertoires of sorted unstimulated Treg and non-Treg cells, each alloreactive CD4+ clone was assigned a regulatory or non-regulatory origin. The table comes from immuneACCESS by way of TCRdb, which keeps in-frame sequences with V and J called. Part of the clones is missing from these tables; in studies checked, under half for an unresolved V gene and the rest for unknown reasons. The V and J calls and clone size come from that table; D and trimming were worked out from the DNA. Within this sample are around 95,000 clones, with approximately 92% of them counted one time only. The top ten constitute 0.14% to 0.15% of the sample.

Sequences were obtained from CD4+ T cells sorted from blood. The TCR was taken from a human donor in good health. The chain uses TRBV29-1 and TRBJ1-2, with 8 junctional bases fitting TRBD1. DNA sequence: TGCAGCGGGCAGGGGGCGCAAGGCTACACCTTC. Its product reads: CSGQGAQGYTF.